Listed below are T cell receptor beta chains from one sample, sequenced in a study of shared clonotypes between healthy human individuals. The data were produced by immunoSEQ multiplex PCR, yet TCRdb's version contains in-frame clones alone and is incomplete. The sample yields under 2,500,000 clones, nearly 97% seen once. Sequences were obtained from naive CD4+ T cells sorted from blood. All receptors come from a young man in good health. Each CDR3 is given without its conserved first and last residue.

CDR3: ASSLGHLNTEAF
J: TRBJ1-1
V: TRBV5-4

CDR3: ARDRGMNTEAF
J: TRBJ1-1
V: TRBV30

CDR3: ASSPGDPSGGTDTQY
J: TRBJ2-3
V: TRBV11-2

CDR3: ASTRGRGGSYEQY
J: TRBJ2-7
V: TRBV2

CDR3: ASSFGSSTDTQY
J: TRBJ2-3
V: TRBV5-1

CDR3: ASSYSLAGTQETQY
J: TRBJ2-5
V: TRBV6-5

CDR3: ASSPEVHNEQF
J: TRBJ2-1
V: TRBV7-2

CDR3: ASSTEGGATNEKLF
J: TRBJ1-4
V: TRBV5-6

CDR3: ASSLDTGRGETQY
J: TRBJ2-5
V: TRBV5-1

CDR3: ASSAVAGGRLY
J: TRBJ2-5
V: TRBV6-1

CDR3: ASSQVLADYGYT
J: TRBJ1-2
V: TRBV4-3

CDR3: ASSPLGNTYNEQF
J: TRBJ2-1
V: TRBV7-9

CDR3: ASSLGGSSGNTIY
J: TRBJ1-3
V: TRBV11-2

CDR3: ASSSTRSSYNEQF
J: TRBJ2-1
V: TRBV5-4

CDR3: ATGRAAKSSGNTIY
J: TRBJ1-3
V: TRBV10-3

CDR3: ASSLVAGVTSNQPQH
J: TRBJ1-5
V: TRBV7-8

CDR3: ASSTTGLAMNTEAF
J: TRBJ1-1
V: TRBV27

CDR3: ASSRGQETQY
J: TRBJ2-5
V: TRBV5-1

CDR3: AIRGRYEQY
J: TRBJ2-7
V: TRBV10-3

CDR3: ASSSRTSGNTIY
J: TRBJ1-3
V: TRBV11-2

CDR3: ASSYWGGAQY
J: TRBJ2-7
V: TRBV6-5

CDR3: ASSEKTGHWVSPLH
J: TRBJ1-6
V: TRBV6-1

CDR3: ASSEAGPPGELF
J: TRBJ2-2
V: TRBV2

CDR3: ASSQRLQETQY
J: TRBJ2-5
V: TRBV11-2

CDR3: ASSLWGSYTQY
J: TRBJ2-3
V: TRBV7-9

CDR3: ASCRGKADTQY
J: TRBJ2-3
V: TRBV25-1

CDR3: ASKGLAGLGEQY
J: TRBJ2-7
V: TRBV10-1

CDR3: ASSETGGGNTIY
J: TRBJ1-3
V: TRBV6-1

CDR3: ATSRDGRSQNTEAF
J: TRBJ1-1
V: TRBV15

CDR3: ASSAQGQPYEQY
J: TRBJ2-7
V: TRBV19

CDR3: ASSLGGRSNYGYT
J: TRBJ1-2
V: TRBV5-4

CDR3: ASSYTSGGSYEQY
J: TRBJ2-7
V: TRBV6-5

CDR3: ATSTLAGGQRETQY
J: TRBJ2-5
V: TRBV15

CDR3: ASSFRGTDTQY
J: TRBJ2-3
V: TRBV7-9

CDR3: ASSTGQGVQETQY
J: TRBJ2-5
V: TRBV19

CDR3: AWTPLGAYT
J: TRBJ1-2
V: TRBV30

CDR3: ASSLGGSTGANVLT
J: TRBJ2-6
V: TRBV5-1

CDR3: ASSLSSPYEQY
J: TRBJ2-7
V: TRBV28

CDR3: ASSAQGEAF
J: TRBJ1-1
V: TRBV5-1

CDR3: SASLLEQY
J: TRBJ2-7
V: TRBV20-1